What follows are 31 T cell receptor beta chains derived from one specimen sequenced in a study of cytomegalovirus exposure and HLA in healthy donors. The data were produced by immunoSEQ multiplex PCR, yet TCRdb's version contains in-frame clones alone and is incomplete. This sample has roughly 200,000 clones; more than 75% occur once, and the top ten carry 7.2%. The specimen was PBMCs. These receptors were obtained from a man aged 25 to 40 in good health and CMV-seropositive.

This sequence joins TRBV5-1 and TRBJ1-1; D gene uncertain. Germline lookup yields CDR1 SGHRS and CDR2 YFSETQ. V lost 4 bases and J lost 5, with 15 bases in between. CDR3 length: 14 residues. This CDR3 reads CASSVGPLGTEAFF. The CDR3 DNA is TGCGCCAGCAGCGTAGGGCCGTTAGGGACTGAAGCTTTCTTT.

The chain couples TRBV5-1 to TRBJ2-5, with D unresolved. Germline values: CDR1 SGHRS, CDR2 YFSETQ. The CDR3 extends over 13 amino acids. V was trimmed by 5 bases and J by 1 base, leaving 9 bases between them. In DNA, the CDR3 is TGCGCCAGCAGAGGAGACACCCAAGAGACCCAGTACTTC. Protein: CASRGDTQETQYF.

The chain uses TRBV20-1 and TRBJ2-7; D is undetermined. The germline V and J ends were trimmed by 5 bases and 4 bases, with 9 bases remaining between them. The germline gives CDR1 DFQATT, CDR2 SNEGSKA (reference sequence). This CDR3 comprises 11 residues. CDR3 sequence: CSAGPYYEQYF. The CDR3 nucleotides read TGCAGTGCTGGGCCTTATTACGAGCAGTACTTC.

This clone was counted only a few times. The sample holds other DNA sequences that translate to the same CDR3. The rearrangement links TRBV5-6 to TRBJ2-5; no firm D call. The CDR3 has 11 amino acids. V was shortened by 2 bases and J by 4 bases, with 3 bases between the two germline ends. Germline lookup yields CDR1 SGHDT and CDR2 YYEEEE. The CDR3 DNA follows: TGTGCCAGCAGCTTCGGAGAGACCCAGTACTTC. The encoded protein is CASSFGETQYF.

The V and J genes are TRBV7-2 and TRBJ2-3; D unclear. The length of the CDR3 is 15 residues. V lost 6 bases and J lost 6, with 19 bases in between. Germline CDR1 and CDR2: SGHTA and FQGNSA. This CDR3 reads CASSFGGTLRDTQYF. For the CDR3, the DNA is TGTGCCAGCAGTTTTGGTGGAACTCTCCGGGATACGCAGTATTTT.

This clone was seen just once. This chain joins TRBV19 and TRBJ1-4; D unclear. Per germline, CDR1 LNHDA and CDR2 SQIVND (reference sequence). V was shortened by 8 bases and J by 7 bases, with 14 bases between the two germline ends. The CDR3 contains 13 residues. CDR3 region: CASAPTLGEKLFF. In DNA form, the CDR3 reads TGTGCCAGTGCCCCGACATTGGGTGAAAAACTGTTTTTT.

V usage is TRBV11-3 and J usage is TRBJ2-5; D possibly corresponds to TRBD1 (6 bases). The germline gives CDR1 SGHNT, CDR2 YENEEA. The CDR3 spans 17 residues. V shed 1 base and J shed 5 bases, with 20 bases lying between them. The CDR3, as DNA: TGTGCCAGCAGCTTAGCCGCCGGACAGCCCTATGGCGAGACCCAGTACTTC. It specifies CASSLAAGQPYGETQYF. The variable domain in full, completed from reference TRBV11-3 and TRBJ2-5, reads EAGVVQSPRYKIIEKKQPVAFWCNPISGHNTLYWYLQNLGQGPELLIRYENEEAVDDSQLPKDRFSAERLKGVDSTLKIQPAELGDSAVYLCASSLAAGQPYGETQYFGPGTRLLVL.

This clone was detected only a few times. The rearrangement uses TRBV5-4 and TRBJ2-7; D may be TRBD1 or TRBD2 (5 bases each). Per germline, CDR1 SGHNT and CDR2 YYREEE (reference sequence). V was shortened by 0 bases and J by 7 bases, with 14 bases between the two germline ends. CDR3 length: 14 residues. The CDR3 loop is CASSLAGASSEQYF. CDR3 in DNA: TGTGCCAGCAGCTTGGCCGGGGCTAGCTCGGAGCAGTACTTC.

This clone turned up a few times. CDR3 sequence: CASSLYTSGGANEQFF. The DNA of the CDR3 is TGTGCCAGCAGCCTTTATACTAGCGGGGGGGCGAATGAGCAGTTCTTC. This chain connects TRBV2 to TRBJ2-1; 13 nucleotides match TRBD2. Germline V gives CDR1 SNHLY, CDR2 FYNNEI. This CDR3 has 16 amino acids. The trim removed 6 bases at V and 7 bases at J, leaving 9 bases unmatched.

The chain is built from TRBV5-5 and TRBJ1-1; TRBD1 agrees at 8 bases. Germline V gene data show CDR1 as SGHKS and CDR2 as YYEKEE (reference sequence). V was pared by 3 bases and J by 1 base, with 5 bases of the junction left unmatched. CDR3 length equals 15 residues. The CDR3 DNA reads TGTGCCAGCAGCTGGGACGGACAGGGGAACACTGAAGCTTTCTTT. This codes for CASSWDGQGNTEAFF.

The CDR3 loop reads CASSSPTGNNEQFF. The CDR3 DNA is TGTGCCAGCAGTTCTCCTACAGGGAACAATGAGCAGTTCTTC. V usage is TRBV6-5 and J usage is TRBJ2-1; D is perhaps TRBD1 (6 bases). The CDR3 contains 14 residues. CDR1 MNHEY and CDR2 SVGAGI come from the germline V gene. V lost 4 bases to trimming and J lost 5 bases, with 12 bases between them.

The chain has TRBV10-1 and TRBJ2-3; 7 bases agree with TRBD2. CDR3 length: 16 amino acids. Unmatched junction bases numbered 11, after V lost 8 bases and J lost 0 bases. Germline-derived CDR1 and CDR2 are WNHNN and SYGVQD (reference sequence). In DNA, the CDR3 is TGCGCCAGCCGCCCCACCAGCGGGGTGAGCACAGATACGCAGTATTTT. Its translation is CASRPTSGVSTDTQYF.

The CDR3 DNA follows: TGTGCCAGCAGCAACCGGGACTCAAAGGTAGATACTGAAGCTTTCTTT. Translation gives CASSNRDSKVDTEAFF. The chain uses TRBV11-2 and TRBJ1-1; tentatively, D is TRBD1 (5 bases). The CDR3 consists of 16 residues. Germline CDR1 SGHAT, CDR2 FQNNGV. The V and J ends lost 5 bases and 5 bases respectively, with 21 bases between them. The entire variable domain, with the rest obtained from reference TRBV11-2 and TRBJ1-1, is as follows: EAGVAQSPRYKIIEKRQSVAFWCNPISGHATLYWYQQILGQGPKLLIQFQNNGVVDDSQLPKDRFSAERLKGVDSTLKIQPAKLEDSAVYLCASSNRDSKVDTEAFFGQGTRLTVV.

The chain uses TRBV2 and TRBJ1-5; D is perhaps TRBD1 (6 bases). The CDR3 length is 16 residues. CDR1 is SNHLY, CDR2 FYNNEI, per germline. Trimming took off 3 bases at V and 2 bases at J, with 14 bases between the two ends. The CDR3 nucleotides read TGTGCCAGCAGTGAGGGGGGGGCGCGGGGCAATCAGCCCCAGCATTTT. Translation gives CASSEGGARGNQPQHF.

V usage is TRBV4-1 and J usage is TRBJ2-5; the match to TRBD1 covers 11 bases. This CDR3 comprises 16 residues. The V gene's germline CDR1 is MGHRA and CDR2 YSYEKL. V lost 1 base to trimming and J lost 4 bases; unmatched junction nucleotides: 5. The CDR3 DNA sequence: TGCGCCAGCAGCCAAGGTCAGGACAGGGGGCGAGAGACCCAGTACTTC. Protein sequence: CASSQGQDRGRETQYF.

The rearrangement joins TRBV2 to TRBJ2-7; D might be TRBD2 (6 bases). V was trimmed by 7 bases and J by 3 bases, leaving 16 bases between them. Germline CDR1 is SNHLY and CDR2 is FYNNEI. The CDR3 spans 14 residues. Written as DNA, the CDR3 is TGTGCCAGCATTGGGGGACTCAAAGTCTACGAGCAGTACTTC. Its protein is CASIGGLKVYEQYF.

The rearrangement links TRBV19 to TRBJ1-5; TRBD1 agrees at 8 bases. The CDR3 runs to 16 residues. Germline V CDR1 and CDR2: LNHDA, SQIVND (reference sequence). The J segment lost 2 bases and the V segment lost 1 base, leaving 4 bases of the junction unmatched. The DNA for the CDR3 is TGTGCCAGTAGTATAGCCAGGGGGCCGGGCAATCAGCCCCAGCATTTT. Translation: CASSIARGPGNQPQHF.

This sequence joins TRBV10-2 and TRBJ2-1, with D tentatively TRBD2 (6 bases). V lost 6 bases and J lost 0, with 9 bases in between. Germline assignment: CDR1 WSHSY and CDR2 SAAADI. This CDR3 spans 14 amino acids. CDR3 bases: TGCGCCAGCAGAACTAGCCCCTCCTACAATGAGCAGTTCTTC. It is translated as CASRTSPSYNEQFF.

The chain recombines TRBV28 with TRBJ2-7, with 7 nucleotides matching TRBD2. CDR1 and CDR2 (germline): MDHEN, SYDVKM. After removal of 4 bases from V and 2 bases from J, the junction contained 2 bases not matched to a gene. The CDR3 spans 13 residues. The CDR3 region is CASSSSGTYEQYF. In nucleotides, the CDR3 is TGTGCCAGCAGTTCTAGCGGTACCTACGAGCAGTACTTC.

This sequence joins TRBV7-8 and TRBJ2-7; a weak D match, TRBD1 (5 bases). With 1 base removed from V and 6 bases from J, the gap between germline ends came to 13 bases. CDR1 is SGHVS, CDR2 FQNEAQ, per germline. This CDR3 has 14 amino acids. The CDR3 DNA is TGTGCCAGCAGCTTAGTCGTGGGGCCTTCCGAGCAGTACTTC. This codes for CASSLVVGPSEQYF.

This chain links TRBV6-6 with TRBJ2-7; D is perhaps TRBD2 (6 bases). V dropped 6 bases and J dropped 3 bases, with 15 bases sitting between them. The CDR3 is made up of 14 amino acids. Germline-derived CDR1 and CDR2 are MNHNY and SVGAGI (reference sequence). CDR3 bases: TGTGCCAGCAGGTGGGACTCCCGGGACTACGAGCAGTACTTC. Translation gives CASRWDSRDYEQYF.

This rearrangement joins TRBV5-5 to TRBJ1-3, with 10 nucleotides matching TRBD1. This CDR3 comprises 15 residues. Germline V gives CDR1 SGHKS, CDR2 YYEKEE (reference sequence). V trimming: 5 bases; J trimming: 3 bases; junction bases outside the gene matches: 5. This CDR3 reads CASRGGTGDGNTIYF. The CDR3 DNA reads TGTGCCAGCAGAGGGGGGACAGGGGATGGAAACACCATATATTTT.

The rearrangement joins TRBV6-5 to TRBJ1-5; 8 nucleotides align to TRBD1. Per germline, CDR1 MNHEY and CDR2 SVGAGI. The length of the CDR3 is 15 residues. With V trimmed by 5 bases and J by 0 bases, 3 bases remained unmatched. CDR3 coding DNA: TGTGCCAGCAGTCCCGACAGGGGTAGCAATCAGCCCCAGCATTTT. It specifies CASSPDRGSNQPQHF.

V and J are TRBV6-6 and TRBJ2-7, with D perhaps matching TRBD2 (6 bases). The CDR3 loop spans 15 amino acids. Per germline, CDR1 MNHNY and CDR2 SVGAGI (reference sequence). The V end lost 4 bases, the J end lost 3 bases, and 16 bases lay between the germline ends. CDR3 in amino acids: CASSSTGTYNYEQYF. The CDR3 DNA is TGTGCCAGCAGTTCCACCGGGACTTACAACTACGAGCAGTACTTC.

The chain has TRBV5-1 and TRBJ2-2; D unclear. V lost 0 bases to trimming and J lost 8 bases, with 8 bases between them. Germline V gene lookup returns CDR1 SGHRS and CDR2 YFSETQ. The CDR3 runs to 13 residues. In DNA form, the CDR3 reads TGCGCCAGCAGCTTGGGAGCCTCAGGGGAGCTGTTTTTT. Translated, it gives CASSLGASGELFF.

V usage is TRBV5-1 and J usage is TRBJ1-2; D is unresolved. The ends were cut back, 0 bases at V and 4 bases at J, with 7 bases in the middle. This CDR3 has 13 amino acids. CDR1 and CDR2 (germline): SGHRS, YFSETQ. CDR3 sequence (DNA): TGCGCCAGCAGCTTGGACAGCTTCTATGGCTACACCTTC. This encodes CASSLDSFYGYTF. Combining the CDR3 with reference TRBV5-1 and TRBJ1-2 gives the whole variable domain KAGVTQTPRYLIKTRGQQVTLSCSPISGHRSVSWYQQTPGQGLQFLFEYFSETQRNKGNFPGRFSGRQFSNSRSEMNVSTLELGDSALYLCASSLDSFYGYTFGSGTRLTVV.

The gene calls are TRBV7-9 and TRBJ1-2; 9 bases map to TRBD1. The trim removed 5 bases at V and 6 bases at J, leaving 10 bases unmatched. CDR3 size: 15 residues. Per germline, CDR1 SEHNR and CDR2 FQNEAQ (reference sequence). CDR3 region: CASSRPGTGTDGYTF. The CDR3 bases are TGTGCCAGCAGCCGTCCCGGGACAGGGACAGATGGCTACACCTTC.

In its sample, this clone was seen once. The chain carries TRBV4-1 and TRBJ2-2, with 7 nucleotides matching TRBD2. This CDR3 comprises 16 residues. The V and J ends lost 1 base and 5 bases, in that order; junction bases with no gene match: 7. CDR1 MGHRA and CDR2 YSYEKL come from the germline V gene. CDR3 coding DNA: TGCGCCAGCAGCCAAGTAGGGAGGGTTGGGACCGGGGAGCTGTTTTTT. As protein: CASSQVGRVGTGELFF.

The chain has TRBV6-1 and TRBJ2-1; the D gene is possibly TRBD2 (6 bases). CDR1 and CDR2 (germline): MNHNS, SASEGT. V dropped 4 bases and J dropped 2 bases, with 9 bases sitting between them. The CDR3 runs to 14 residues. In nucleotides, the CDR3 is TGTGCCAGCAGTGTCAAGCGGGCCTACAATGAGCAGTTCTTC. This gives the protein CASSVKRAYNEQFF.

This clone was seen just once. The chain links TRBV6-5 to TRBJ1-2; the match to TRBD1 covers 7 bases. CDR3 size: 14 residues. Germline CDR1 reads MNHEY; CDR2 reads SVGAGI. V lost 3 bases and J lost 6; bases outside the gene matches: 7. The CDR3 region is CASSYLGGSNGYTF. The CDR3 region has the DNA TGTGCCAGCAGTTATTTAGGGGGCTCTAATGGCTACACCTTC.

The chain has TRBV6-5 and TRBJ2-5; possible D gene TRBD2, 7 bases. V was clipped by 2 bases and J by 4 bases, with 11 bases between them. Germline CDR1 and CDR2: MNHEY and SVGAGI. The CDR3 is 14 amino acids. Here the CDR3 DNA reads TGTGCCAGCAGTTACGGGGGGGGCAGAGAGACCCAGTACTTC. Its protein product is CASSYGGGRETQYF.